This T cell receptor (beta chain) was obtained from a study of response to subunit inactivated influenza vaccine. Each CDR3 protein is one row after TCRdb ran MiXCR on the RT-PCR reads. The sample lists hundreds of thousands of distinct CDR3 sequences, 15% to 18% occurring once. Trimming shortened V by 5 bases and J by 3 bases, and 8 bases separated the two germline ends. The CDR3 length is 13 residues. The germline V gene has CDR1 SGHTA and CDR2 FQGTGA. On this clonotype itself: Antigen unknown.

Study observations and caveats: It was the authors' suggestion that each seasonal influenza vaccination recruits few new T cells.

V usage is TRBV7-3 and J usage is TRBJ1-3; D unclear. Material: PBMCs from blood, obtained 11 to 12 days after vaccination. The TCR originated in a man in his fifties or sixties who received an inactivated influenza vaccine. Here the CDR3 DNA reads TGTGCCAGCAGCCGGGTTGGTGGAAACACCATATATTTT. Protein product: CASSRVGGNTIYF.